The TCR beta chain described here comes from a study of regulatory T cells in long-lasting Graves disease. In this sample, this clonotype turned up once. Its antigen is still unknown. This CDR3 is 11 amino acids long. Germline-derived CDR1 and CDR2 are DFQATT and SNEGSKA (reference sequence). V lost 5 bases, J lost 7 bases, and 1 base stayed unmatched. To make TCR beta libraries, researchers used iRepertoire HTBI primers and Arm-PCR of CDR3 regions. One entry per CDR3 protein, called by TCRdb with MiXCR from the multiplex PCR reads. The table records about 530,000 distinct CDR3 sequences, roughly a sixth of them present only once. Noted time point: newly diagnosed GD, antithyroid drugs for less than 3 months. PBMC-extracted RNA yielded the TCR library. Study outcomes and limitations: Favored gene segments in persistent disease were TRBV28, TRBJ1-2 and TRBJ2-5. Having only a small sample size may have limited accuracy.

These data are also associated with another study on T cells in Graves' hyperthyroidism and ophthalmopathy. This second study says: HTBI primers were used for first-round RT-PCR of the TCR CDR3.

The sequence was obtained from a woman aged 35-65 years with Graves disease. Sequenced material: peripheral blood mononuclear cells (PBMCs), taken at new diagnosis, from a patient treated with antithyroid drugs. This chain uses TRBV20-1 with TRBJ2-2; 7 bases match TRBD2. As DNA, the CDR3 is TGCAGTGCTGCGGGGGACGGGGAGCTGTTTTTT. Protein sequence: CSAAGDGELFF.